This T cell receptor beta chain was profiled in a study of cytomegalovirus exposure and HLA in healthy donors. Study outcomes and limitations: With further analysis later on, most CMV-associated TCR beta chains appeared HLA-restricted.

V was clipped by 4 bases and J by 2 bases; unmatched bases: 9. The CDR3 has 16 residues. The V gene's germline CDR1 is SGHRS and CDR2 YFSETQ. The PCR ran on 60 Vbeta and 13 Jbeta primers. Only in-frame clones appear in the TCRdb table, and some are missing; sequencing was by immunoSEQ multiplex PCR. This sample has some 170,000 clones, with approximately 79% found just once. To note about this clone: The antigen is undetermined.

This chain links TRBV5-1 with TRBJ2-1, with TRBD1 identical over 7 bases. The sequenced material came from PBMCs. This clonotype originated in a man aged 55 to 70 in good health and CMV-seronegative. The CDR3: CASSVAGTVPYNEQFF. In DNA form, the CDR3 reads TGCGCCAGCAGCGTAGCCGGGACAGTACCCTACAATGAGCAGTTCTTC.